This T cell receptor (beta chain) stems from a study of glioma-infiltrating T cells. This clonotype was recorded many times. As yet, its antigen is unknown. TCR alpha and beta CDR3 regions were amplified from RNA using iRepertoire nested multiplex PCR. Tissue mRNA or PBMC total RNA, about 85-400 ng, went into one-step reverse transcription and amplification. TCRdb redid the calling of the multiplex PCR reads with MiXCR, one entry per CDR3 protein. Of 170,000 or so distinct CDR3 sequences listed, roughly two fifths are singletons. Findings of the study overall: Gliomas, especially low-grade, showed above-expected tissue-blood divergence; non-neoplastic patients showed below. Very few CDR3 sequences were shared between tissue and blood.

CDR1 and CDR2 (germline): LGHDT, YNNKEL (reference sequence). V lost 5 bases to trimming and J lost 7 bases, with 12 bases between them. The CDR3 covers 13 residues. The rearrangement uses TRBV3-1 and TRBJ2-1; no reliable D call. The TCR comes from a human donor with low-grade glioma or glioblastoma, undergoing nonglioma brain surgery, or in good health (not recorded which). Sequenced material: glioma tissue, nonneoplastic brain tissue, or PBMCs (not recorded which). The CDR3: CASSNTFGNEQFF. The CDR3 coding sequence is TGTGCCAGCAGCAACACGTTTGGGAATGAGCAGTTCTTC.